These 9 T cell receptor beta chains originate from one sample sequenced in a study of PD-L1 blockade in urothelial cancer. TCRdb's table, derived via immunoSEQ multiplex PCR, lists solely in-frame clones and lacks some. Of around 57,000 clones listed, about 81% are singletons. Time point specified: pretreatment peripheral blood. Sample: PBMCs, taken around atezolizumab (anti-PD-L1) treatment. The receptor source for this set is a man between 70 and 80 years old with urothelial cancer.

The chain couples TRBV20-1 to TRBJ1-1, with D tentatively TRBD1 (5 bases). This CDR3 spans 11 amino acids. Germline values: CDR1 DFQATT, CDR2 SNEGSKA (reference sequence). The chain's CDR3 is CSGGVNTEAFF. The DNA of the CDR3 is TGCAGCGGGGGGGTGAACACTGAAGCTTTCTTT.

This clone was seen a few times. The V gene is TRBV2, the J gene TRBJ1-5; D call uncertain. Deletions cut 4 bases from V and 1 base from J, with 11 bases between. The CDR3 covers 15 residues. The V gene's germline CDR1 is SNHLY and CDR2 FYNNEI. The CDR3 here is CASSGVGGSNQPQHF. CDR3 DNA: TGTGCCAGCAGTGGGGTAGGAGGGAGCAATCAGCCCCAGCATTTT.

V is TRBV5-1 and J is TRBJ2-7; 9 bases agree with TRBD1. This CDR3 is built from 16 residues. V lost 3 bases and J lost 7; bases outside the gene matches: 14. Looked up from germline, CDR1 is SGHRS and CDR2 is YFSETQ. CDR3 sequence: CASSSTRTGVGYEQYF. The CDR3 region has the DNA TGCGCCAGCAGCTCAACCCGGACAGGGGTAGGGTATGAGCAGTACTTC.

The chain couples TRBV27 to TRBJ1-2, with 7 bases fitting TRBD1. The CDR3 contains 15 residues. Germline V CDR1 and CDR2: MNHEY, SMNVEV (reference sequence). V gave up 3 bases and J gave up 8 bases; unmatched junction bases: 12. Written as DNA, the CDR3 is TGTGCCAGCAGTTTTCTCGTAGGGACAGAAATCGGCTACACCTTC. Protein product: CASSFLVGTEIGYTF.

The V gene is TRBV5-1, the J gene TRBJ1-1; D remains unclear. Germline V lookup: CDR1 SGHRS, CDR2 YFSETQ. CDR3 size: 14 residues. V lost 4 bases and J lost 2, with 12 bases in between. For the CDR3, the DNA is TGCGCCAGCAGCCGTGATCAGGCTAACACTGAAGCTTTCTTT. Residues: CASSRDQANTEAFF.

The rearrangement uses TRBV5-1 and TRBJ2-2, with D uncertain. The V end was cut by 4 bases, the J end by 8 bases, with 18 bases between. In germline, CDR1 is SGHRS, CDR2 YFSETQ. The CDR3 runs to 15 residues. Here the CDR3 DNA reads TGCGCCAGCAGCATTCTGACAACCCTGACGGGGGAGCTGTTTTTT. It specifies CASSILTTLTGELFF.

This chain connects TRBV7-2 to TRBJ2-1, with 10 bases matching TRBD2. The CDR3 covers 13 residues. Germline V gives CDR1 SGHTA, CDR2 FQGNSA. Unmatched junction bases numbered 8, after V lost 5 bases and J lost 13 bases. The CDR3 DNA is TGTGCCAGCAGCGACGGACTAGCGGTCATTCAGTTCTTC. Protein: CASSDGLAVIQFF.

CDR3 coding DNA: TGCGCCAGCAGCCGCGGGGATGGAGAGACCCAGTACTTC. Protein sequence: CASSRGDGETQYF. The chain is built from TRBV4-1 and TRBJ2-5, with a weak D call TRBD2 (6 bases). This CDR3 comprises 13 residues. V dropped 4 bases and J dropped 4 bases, with 10 bases sitting between them. CDR1 and CDR2 (germline): MGHRA, YSYEKL.

The V gene is TRBV6-5, the J gene TRBJ1-2; D unclear. Germline loops: CDR1 MNHEY, CDR2 SVGAGI. V dropped 6 bases and J dropped 3 bases, with 11 bases sitting between them. The CDR3 covers 13 residues. The CDR3 bases are TGTGCCAGCAGGTACCCCGGGGACTATGGCTACACCTTC. Amino acids: CASRYPGDYGYTF.